These 9 T cell receptor beta chains share one sample of origin, sequenced in a study of shared clonotypes between healthy human individuals. CD45RO-negative cells were positively selected for CCR7, leaving out terminally differentiated effector memory CD45RA+ cells. The protocol was immunoSEQ multiplex PCR, while the TCRdb copy is restricted to in-frame clones and leaves out a portion. The data contain about 2.2 million clones, about 93% of them seen just once; the ten biggest clones take up over 1.5%. Sequencing input: naive CD8+ T cells from PBMCs. The receptors were gathered from a man aged 18 to 29 in good health. Some clones in this sample may be carry-over from other donors' samples.

V is TRBV2 and J is TRBJ1-3, with TRBD1 matching 12 bases. There are 15 residues in the CDR3. Trimming at V came to 6 bases and at J to 4 bases, leaving 4 bases not matched to a gene. CDR1 and CDR2 (germline): SNHLY, FYNNEI. CDR3 region: CASRRDRGRGNTIYF. As DNA, the CDR3 is TGTGCCAGCAGACGGGACAGGGGGCGAGGAAACACCATATATTTT. Filled out from reference TRBV2 and TRBJ1-3, the complete variable domain reads EPEVTQTPSHQVTQMGQEVILRCVPISNHLYFYWYRQILGQKVEFLVSFYNNEISEKSEIFDDQFSVERPDGSNFTLKIRSTKLEDSAMYFCASRRDRGRGNTIYFGEGSWLTVV.

The chain carries TRBV7-9 and TRBJ1-2; 9 bases are shared with TRBD1. Germline CDR1 and CDR2: SEHNR and FQNEAQ (reference sequence). J was trimmed by 4 bases and V by 4 bases; bases with no gene match: 4. The CDR3 sequence is 14 residues long. The CDR3 sequence: CASSWDRATYGYTF. The CDR3 coding sequence is TGTGCCAGCAGCTGGGACAGGGCGACCTATGGCTACACCTTC.

This chain links TRBV25-1 with TRBJ1-1, with D perhaps matching TRBD1 (6 bases). V lost 8 bases and J lost 0, with 10 bases in between. The CDR3 is 13 residues long. Germline V lookup: CDR1 MGHDK, CDR2 SYGVNS. DNA for the CDR3: TGTGCCAGCGCGGGACATTTGAACACTGAAGCTTTCTTT. Translated, it gives CASAGHLNTEAFF.

V gene TRBV5-3 combines with J gene TRBJ2-1; D gene unclear. TRBV5-3 is an ORF, with its function uncertain. This CDR3 contains 14 residues. V lost 8 bases to trimming and J lost 1 base, with 13 bases between them. This CDR3 reads CARLTRSSYNEQFF. The CDR3 DNA sequence: TGTGCCAGGCTGACCCGGTCATCCTACAATGAGCAGTTCTTC.

As regards this clone: Other DNA sequences of this sample code for an identical CDR3. The CDR3 nucleotides read TGTGCCAGCAGCGTAGTGGCCGCGGGGGAGCTGTTTTTT. Translating gives CASSVVAAGELFF. This chain links TRBV9 with TRBJ2-2; D is unresolved. Germline CDR1 is SGDLS and CDR2 is YYNGEE. V was shortened by 0 bases and J by 8 bases, with 8 bases between the two germline ends. The CDR3 is made up of 13 amino acids.

The gene calls are TRBV29-1 and TRBJ1-2, with a tentative D call TRBD1 (5 bases). Between the trimmed V and J ends, which lost 7 bases and 8 bases, there was a span of 23 bases. CDR3 length: 14 residues. Germline V gene lookup returns CDR1 SQVTM and CDR2 ANQGSEA. CDR3 loop: CSAGPATRAHGYTF. The CDR3 nucleotides are TGCAGCGCTGGGCCCGCTACCAGGGCTCACGGCTACACCTTC.

The chain employs TRBV4-3 and TRBJ1-1; no clear D. Germline-derived CDR1 and CDR2 are LGHNA and YSLEER. Trimming removed 1 base from V and 1 base from J, with 7 bases in between. The CDR3 contains 14 residues. The CDR3 region is CASSQVNGNTEAFF. In DNA, the CDR3 is TGCGCCAGCAGCCAAGTGAACGGGAACACTGAAGCTTTCTTT.

The chain combines TRBV4-3 with TRBJ1-2; 10 bases align to TRBD1. The CDR3 extends over 13 amino acids. CDR1 and CDR2 from the germline V gene are LGHNA and YSLEER. V trimming: 4 bases; J trimming: 7 bases; junction bases outside the gene matches: 3. In DNA, the CDR3 is TGCGCCAGCAGCCCGGGACAGGGGTTTGGCTACACCTTC. It specifies CASSPGQGFGYTF.

The V call is TRBV6-4, the J call TRBJ2-1; possibly TRBD1 for D (6 bases). In germline, CDR1 is MRHNA, CDR2 SNTAGT. The CDR3 has 11 residues. V dropped 6 bases and J dropped 7 bases, with 7 bases sitting between them. CDR3 protein: CASSQGNEQFF. The CDR3 DNA sequence: TGTGCCAGCAGCCAGGGGAATGAGCAGTTCTTC.